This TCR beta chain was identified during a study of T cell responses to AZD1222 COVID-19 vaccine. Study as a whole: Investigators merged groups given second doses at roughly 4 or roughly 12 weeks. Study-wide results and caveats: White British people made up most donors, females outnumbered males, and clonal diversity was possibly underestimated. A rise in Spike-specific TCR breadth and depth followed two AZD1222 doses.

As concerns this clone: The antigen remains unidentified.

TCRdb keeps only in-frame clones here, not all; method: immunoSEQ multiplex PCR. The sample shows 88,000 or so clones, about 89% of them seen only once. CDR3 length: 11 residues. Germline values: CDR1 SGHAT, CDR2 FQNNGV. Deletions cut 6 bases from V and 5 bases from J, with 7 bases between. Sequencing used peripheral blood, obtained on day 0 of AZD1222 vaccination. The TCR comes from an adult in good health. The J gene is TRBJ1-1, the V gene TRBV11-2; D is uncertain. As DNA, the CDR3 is TGTGCCAGCAGGGGGAATACTGAAGCTTTCTTT. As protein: CASRGNTEAFF.